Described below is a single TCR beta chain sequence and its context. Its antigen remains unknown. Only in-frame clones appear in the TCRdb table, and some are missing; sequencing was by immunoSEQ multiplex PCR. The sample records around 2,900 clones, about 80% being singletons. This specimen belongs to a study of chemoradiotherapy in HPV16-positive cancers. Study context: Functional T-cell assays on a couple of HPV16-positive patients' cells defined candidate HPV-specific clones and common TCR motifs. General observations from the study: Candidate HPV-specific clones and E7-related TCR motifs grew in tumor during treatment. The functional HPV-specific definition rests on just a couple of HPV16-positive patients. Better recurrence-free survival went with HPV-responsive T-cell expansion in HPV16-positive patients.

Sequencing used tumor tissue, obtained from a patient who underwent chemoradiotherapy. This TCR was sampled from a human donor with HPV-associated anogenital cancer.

CDR3 residues: CASSPRGTGKRDGYTF. In nucleotides, the CDR3 is TGCGCCAGCAGCCCACGCGGGACAGGGAAGCGCGATGGCTACACCTTC. The chain employs TRBV5-1 and TRBJ1-2; 9 bases line up with TRBD1. This CDR3 region has 16 residues. Germline V gene data show CDR1 as SGHRS and CDR2 as YFSETQ. V was pared by 4 bases and J by 6 bases, with 13 bases of the junction left unmatched.